A selection of T cell receptor beta chains follows, all from one sample in a study of graft-versus-host responses after intestinal transplantation. These receptors lack a known antigen. Repertoires were generated with immunoSEQ multiplex PCR, while TCRdb's copy carries only in-frame clones and drops some. The profile shows tens of thousands of clones, around nine tenths of them singletons. Sequencing was performed on unstimulated CD4+ T cells sorted from spleen or lymph node cells, taken before intestinal transplant. The receptor set was obtained from a human donor who received an intestinal transplant. CDR3s include the opening cysteine and the closing phenylalanine or tryptophan. The D gene is left open where the match is weak. Clone size is stated in some rows and not others, as once, few, many or a class when expanded.

clone_size,j_call,d_call,v_call,cdr3_nt,cdr3_aa
.,TRBJ2-1,TRBD1,TRBV5-1,TGCGCCAGCAGCTCGGCCGGGCCACAGGGGAGAAATGAGCAGTTCTTC,CASSSAGPQGRNEQFF
.,TRBJ2-5,.,TRBV30,TGTGCCTGGAATGGGGGTAGGGAGACCCAGTACTTC,CAWNGGRETQYF
.,TRBJ2-4,TRBD1,TRBV5-1,TGCGCCAGCAGCTTGGCGGGACAGGGGGATCAGTACTTC,CASSLAGQGDQYF
.,TRBJ2-5,TRBD1,TRBV9,TGTGCCAGCAGCACTGGGACAGGGGGAATTTTTCGAGAGACCCTGTACTTC,CASSTGTGGIFRETLYF
.,TRBJ2-5,.,TRBV7-9,TGTGCCAGCAGCCTCCTCCCAGCGGAACAAGAGACCCAGTACTTC,CASSLLPAEQETQYF
.,TRBJ2-7,TRBD2,TRBV7-2,TGTGCCAGCAGCTTAGGACTAGCGGGAACCGAGCAGTACTTC,CASSLGLAGTEQYF
.,TRBJ2-7,TRBD2,TRBV28,TGTGCCAGCACCCGTCAGCGGGAGCCTTCCTACGAGCAGTACTTC,CASTRQREPSYEQYF
.,TRBJ1-1,TRBD1,TRBV5-1,TGCGCCAGCAGCGTAAGACAGGGGTCCTTGAACACTGAAGCTTTCTTT,CASSVRQGSLNTEAFF
.,TRBJ2-2,.,TRBV27,TGTGCCAGCAGTTTATTAGTCTTAGGAGGGTCCGGGGAGCTGTTTTTT,CASSLLVLGGSGELFF
.,TRBJ1-1,.,TRBV10-2,TGCGCCAGCAGTGATGCCACCCAGGGAAGCACTGAAGCTTTCTTT,CASSDATQGSTEAFF
.,TRBJ2-1,TRBD2,TRBV27,TGTGCCAGCAGTTTTGGGCTAGCGGGAGGAGGCAATGAGCAGTTCTTC,CASSFGLAGGGNEQFF
.,TRBJ2-7,TRBD2,TRBV18,TGTGCCAGCTCCCACGGACTAGCGGGAATGAACGAGCAGTACTTC,CASSHGLAGMNEQYF
.,TRBJ2-1,.,TRBV30,TGTGCCTCCAGGGGAAACTCCTACAATGAGCAGTTCTTC,CASRGNSYNEQFF
.,TRBJ2-5,.,TRBV5-1,TGCGCCAGCAGCTGGCCAGGGGAGACCCAGTACTTC,CASSWPGETQYF
.,TRBJ2-7,TRBD1,TRBV5-8,TGTGCCAGCAGCACTAGGACAGGGGTCTCCTACGAGCAGTACTTC,CASSTRTGVSYEQYF
.,TRBJ1-2,.,TRBV19,TGTGCCAGTAGTACTTCTTTGGACTATGGCTACACCTTC,CASSTSLDYGYTF
.,TRBJ1-5,.,TRBV12-5,TGTGCTAGTGGTTTGGTACTGCTATCAGGGCAGGGCAATCAGCCCCAGCATTTT,CASGLVLLSGQGNQPQHF
.,TRBJ2-1,TRBD2,TRBV11-1,TGTGCCAGCAGCTTAGTTTTAGGGACTAGCGGAAACAATGAGCAGTTCTTC,CASSLVLGTSGNNEQFF
once,TRBJ2-7,.,TRBV9,TGTGCCAGCAGCCCCCACTACGAGCAGTACTTC,CASSPHYEQYF
.,TRBJ2-2,.,TRBV4-2,TGTGCCAGCAGCCAAGGGGTAGGGGATCGCGCCGGGGAGCTGTTTTTT,CASSQGVGDRAGELFF
.,TRBJ1-1,TRBD1,TRBV6-6,TGTGCTACGATGGACAGGGGGCGAACTGAAGCTTTCTTT,CATMDRGRTEAFF
.,TRBJ1-2,TRBD1,TRBV30,TGTGCCTGGAGGTCCCGGGACAGAGACTATGACTACACCTTC,CAWRSRDRDYDYTF
.,TRBJ2-7,TRBD1,TRBV5-6,TGTGCCAGCAGCTACCGGGACAGGGGGCTCTACGAGCAGTACTTC,CASSYRDRGLYEQYF
.,TRBJ1-5,TRBD1,TRBV28,TGTGCCAGCAGATTCCGGGACAGCCCCAATCAGCCCCAGCATTTT,CASRFRDSPNQPQHF
.,TRBJ2-1,TRBD2,TRBV27,TGTGCCAGCAGTTTGCCAGCGGGAGGGACCTCCTACAATGAGCAGTTCTTC,CASSLPAGGTSYNEQFF
.,TRBJ2-1,.,TRBV5-1,TGCGCCAGCATGGGGGGACCTCAGGCGGGTGAGCAGTTCTTC,CASMGGPQAGEQFF
.,TRBJ2-3,.,TRBV5-8,TGTGCCAGCAGCCCAGGACAGCTAACTAGCACAGATACGCAGTATTTT,CASSPGQLTSTDTQYF
.,TRBJ1-5,.,TRBV7-9,TGTGCCAGCAGCTCACAATCGACAGTAATTGATCAGCCCCAGCATTTT,CASSSQSTVIDQPQHF
once,TRBJ2-1,TRBD2,TRBV27,TGTGCCAGCAGAATAATAGCGGGAGGGAGAAATGAGCAGTTCTTC,CASRIIAGGRNEQFF
.,TRBJ1-2,.,TRBV2,TGTGCCAGCAGTGAAGAGGCCTACTATGGCTACACCTTC,CASSEEAYYGYTF
.,TRBJ1-4,.,TRBV27,TGTGCCAGCAGAATGAGGGGGGCGACTAATGAAAAACTGTTTTTT,CASRMRGATNEKLFF
.,TRBJ2-3,.,TRBV4-1,TGCGCCAGCAGCCAAGATACGAGGGGGACGCGCTCAGATACGCAGTATTTT,CASSQDTRGTRSDTQYF
.,TRBJ1-6,.,TRBV6-5,TGTGCCAGCCGGACCCAAAATTCACCCCTCCACTTT,CASRTQNSPLHF
.,TRBJ2-7,.,TRBV4-1,TGCGCCAGCAGCCAAGTAGAGTGGGCCTACGAGCAGTACTTC,CASSQVEWAYEQYF
.,TRBJ1-4,.,TRBV2,TGTGCCAGCAGTGAAATTTCAGGGTTTAGGGCCGATAATGAAAAACTGTTTTTT,CASSEISGFRADNEKLFF
.,TRBJ2-1,.,TRBV25-1,TGTGCCAGCGTACCGAGACTAACCAATGAGCAGTTCTTC,CASVPRLTNEQFF
.,TRBJ2-5,.,TRBV4-1,TGCGCCAGCAGCCCAGTAAGACAAGAGACCCAGTACTTC,CASSPVRQETQYF
.,TRBJ1-3,.,TRBV19,TGTGCCAGTAGTATAAAACACGGGGTGAACACCATATATTTT,CASSIKHGVNTIYF
.,TRBJ2-7,.,TRBV27,TGTGCCAGCAGGCCAGGCTCCAGCTCCTACGAGCAGTACTTC,CASRPGSSSYEQYF
.,TRBJ1-4,TRBD1,TRBV7-8,TGTGCCAGCAGCTCCAGACAGGGGGACGGTGAAAAACTGTTTTTT,CASSSRQGDGEKLFF
.,TRBJ2-1,TRBD2,TRBV6-4,TGTGCCAGCAGTGACCGGACTAGCGGGAGCCTCTACAATGAGCAGTTCTTC,CASSDRTSGSLYNEQFF
.,TRBJ2-7,.,TRBV4-2,TGTGCCAGCAGCCAAGATCTAGGCGGGGCCAAGGTGGAGGAGCAGTACTTC,CASSQDLGGAKVEEQYF
.,TRBJ2-1,TRBD1,TRBV10-1,TGCGCCAGCGCGAGGGGGACAGGGACGTCCAATGAGCAGTTCTTC,CASARGTGTSNEQFF